These 24 T cell receptor beta chains came from one sample sequenced in a study of CD8 T cells in Susac syndrome. The authors reverse transcribed roughly 0.5 to 1 ug RNA with random hexamers. A single record per CDR3 protein comes from TCRdb applying MiXCR to the immunoSEQ multiplex PCR reads. The repertoire holds tens of thousands of distinct CDR3 sequences, with 93% as singletons. The sequenced sample consisted of CD8+ T cells from PBMCs. The receptors here all came from a human donor with multiple sclerosis.

This clonotype appeared a few times. The chain has TRBV27 and TRBJ2-7; D is uncertain. V lost 3 bases and J lost 5, with 8 bases in between. The germline CDR1 and CDR2 sequences are MNHEY and SMNVEV (reference sequence). The CDR3 is 12 residues long. CDR3 residues: CASSFLGDEQYF. The CDR3 DNA follows: TGTGCCAGCAGTTTTTTGGGTGACGAGCAGTACTTC.

The rearrangement joins TRBV7-2 to TRBJ2-3; 8 bases map to TRBD1. Trimming at V came to 0 bases and at J to 5 bases, leaving 1 base not matched to a gene. The CDR3 covers 14 residues. CDR1 and CDR2 (germline): SGHTA, FQGNSA. DNA for the CDR3: TGTGCCAGCAGCTTAGCCGGGACAGGAGATACGCAGTATTTT. It codes for CASSLAGTGDTQYF. The full variable domain, its missing parts supplied by reference TRBV7-2 and TRBJ2-3, is GAGVSQSPSNKVTEKGKDVELRCDPISGHTALYWYRQSLGQGLEFLIYFQGNSAPDKSGLPSDRFSAERTGGSVSTLTIQRTQQEDSAVYLCASSLAGTGDTQYFGPGTRLTVL.

The chain carries TRBV12-3 or TRBV12-4 and TRBJ1-2, with D possibly matching TRBD1 (5 bases). CDR3 size: 14 residues. Trimming removed 6 bases at V and 4 bases at J, with 15 bases between. The CDR3 region is CASSWDLRLYGYTF. The CDR3 region has the DNA TGTGCCAGCAGCTGGGACCTTCGTCTCTATGGCTACACCTTC.

This clonotype was found a few times. The J gene is TRBJ1-1, the V gene TRBV9; no clear D. Germline CDR1 reads SGDLS; CDR2 reads YYNGEE. Trimming cost V 0 bases and J 4 bases, with 10 bases left between them. This CDR3 has 14 amino acids. CDR3 residues: CASSVAWGGTEAFF. The DNA of the CDR3 is TGTGCCAGCAGCGTAGCATGGGGAGGCACTGAAGCTTTCTTT.

This clonotype appeared once. The rearrangement uses TRBV28 and TRBJ1-5; 9 bases agree with TRBD1. Trimming cost V 5 bases and J 6 bases; bases outside gene matches: 11. Germline V gene sequence: CDR1 MDHEN, CDR2 SYDVKM. The CDR3 contains 16 residues. CDR3 coding DNA: TGTGCCAGCAGTCGGCCAGGGACAGGGTTTGGTCAGCCCCAGCATTTT. This encodes CASSRPGTGFGQPQHF. The full variable domain, with the rest looked up from reference TRBV28 and TRBJ1-5, is DVKVTQSSRYLVKRTGEKVFLECVQDMDHENMFWYRQDPGLGLRLIYFSYDVKMKEKGDIPEGYSVSREKKERFSLILESASTNQTSMYLCASSRPGTGFGQPQHFGDGTRLSIL.

The chain combines TRBV29-1 with TRBJ2-1; no firm D call. Germline CDR1 and CDR2: SQVTM and ANQGSEA. This CDR3 spans 11 amino acids. Trimming took off 3 bases at V and 6 bases at J, with 6 bases between the two ends. CDR3 residues: CSVDRTNEQFF. The DNA of the CDR3 is TGCAGCGTTGACAGGACCAATGAGCAGTTCTTC.

V and J are TRBV30 and TRBJ2-7; 7 nucleotides match TRBD2. The length of the CDR3 is 14 residues. The ends lost 4 bases at V and 3 bases at J; junction bases unmatched: 9. CDR1 is GTSNPN and CDR2 is SVGIG in the germline V gene (reference sequence). The CDR3 reads CAWKTPRDYYEQYF. CDR3 coding DNA: TGTGCCTGGAAAACCCCCCGGGACTACTACGAGCAGTACTTC. Based on the CDR3 plus reference TRBV30 and TRBJ2-7, the full variable domain is SQTIHQWPATLVQPVGSPLSLECTVEGTSNPNLYWYRQAAGRGLQLLFYSVGIGQISSEVPQNLSASRPQDRQFILSSKKLLLSDSGFYLCAWKTPRDYYEQYFGPGTRLTVT.

V and J are TRBV29-1 and TRBJ1-2; D is possibly TRBD1 (5 bases). The CDR3 is 13 residues long. Trimming cost V 3 bases and J 5 bases, with 13 bases left between them. CDR1 and CDR2 from the germline V gene are SQVTM and ANQGSEA. CDR3 sequence: CSVEAGQLYGYTF. In DNA, the CDR3 is TGCAGCGTTGAGGCGGGGCAGTTGTATGGCTACACCTTC.

The chain is built from TRBV2 and TRBJ1-6; perhaps TRBD1 as D (5 bases). V was pared by 7 bases and J by 0 bases, with 19 bases between. Germline CDR1 SNHLY, CDR2 FYNNEI. The CDR3 loop spans 18 amino acids. The CDR3 DNA follows: TGTGCCAGCACCCTCCTACGGGACGGAAGCTCCTATAATTCACCCCTCCACTTT. The encoded protein is CASTLLRDGSSYNSPLHF.

The V and J genes are TRBV16 and TRBJ1-2; unclear D gene. The CDR3 extends over 14 amino acids. Looked up from germline, CDR1 is KGHSY and CDR2 is FQNENV. V lost 2 bases, J lost 3 bases, and 10 bases lay in between. CDR3 DNA sequence: TGTGCCAGCAGCCAACTGCTGGACTACTATGGCTACACCTTC. Translation gives CASSQLLDYYGYTF.

The J gene is TRBJ2-2, the V gene TRBV7-3; D remains unclear. Germline V CDR1 and CDR2: SGHTA, FQGTGA. CDR3 size: 12 residues. V was trimmed by 2 bases and J by 6 bases, leaving 4 bases between them. The CDR3 region is CASSLQSGELFF. The CDR3 DNA reads TGTGCCAGCAGCTTACAGTCCGGGGAGCTGTTTTTT.

This chain uses TRBV6-1 with TRBJ2-5; D not resolved. This CDR3 has 15 residues. V was shortened by 1 base and J by 5 bases, with 14 bases between the two germline ends. CDR1 is MNHNS and CDR2 is SASEGT in the germline V gene. The CDR3 loop is CASSEDDQIFETQYF. The CDR3 DNA sequence: TGTGCCAGCAGTGAAGATGATCAGATCTTCGAGACCCAGTACTTC.

As DNA, the CDR3 is TGCGCCAGCAGCTTGGATTGGACAATCTCTGGAAACACCATATATTTT. It encodes CASSLDWTISGNTIYF. The chain combines TRBV5-1 with TRBJ1-3; tentative D call: TRBD1 (5 bases). V was clipped by 0 bases and J by 0 bases, with 10 bases between them. Looked up from germline, CDR1 is SGHRS and CDR2 is YFSETQ. CDR3 size: 16 residues. The whole variable domain, remainder taken from reference TRBV5-1 and TRBJ1-3, is KAGVTQTPRYLIKTRGQQVTLSCSPISGHRSVSWYQQTPGQGLQFLFEYFSETQRNKGNFPGRFSGRQFSNSRSEMNVSTLELGDSALYLCASSLDWTISGNTIYFGEGSWLTVV.

This chain links TRBV10-2 with TRBJ1-2, with D possibly matching TRBD1 (6 bases). V shed 5 bases and J shed 3 bases, with 10 bases lying between them. This CDR3 spans 13 amino acids. Per the germline V gene, CDR1 is WSHSY and CDR2 is SAAADI. In DNA, the CDR3 is TGCGCCAGCAGTATGGACAGAGACTATGGCTACACCTTC. Translating it yields CASSMDRDYGYTF.

The chain employs TRBV25-1 and TRBJ2-1, with D unresolved. V lost 0 bases and J 7 bases, leaving 7 bases between the germline ends. Germline assignment: CDR1 MGHDK and CDR2 SYGVNS. The CDR3 has 13 residues. The CDR3 bases are TGTGCCAGCAGTGAATACGCGACTAATGAGCAGTTCTTC. The encoded protein is CASSEYATNEQFF.

This clonotype appeared once. The chain recombines TRBV13 with TRBJ2-3; no definite D call. Trimming took off 7 bases at V and 0 bases at J, with 14 bases between the two ends. Germline V gives CDR1 PRHDT, CDR2 FYEKMQ (reference sequence). The CDR3 is made up of 15 amino acids. Here the CDR3 reads CASTLWPGSTDTQYF. CDR3 bases: TGTGCCAGCACCTTGTGGCCGGGCAGCACAGATACGCAGTATTTT.

V usage is TRBV4-3 and J usage is TRBJ1-5; no clear D. The V gene's germline CDR1 is LGHNA and CDR2 YSLEER. Trimming pared 2 bases from V and 4 bases from J, leaving 18 bases between. The CDR3 loop spans 17 amino acids. The CDR3 reads CASSQSGVGGGNQPQHF. In DNA form, the CDR3 reads TGCGCCAGCAGCCAAAGTGGGGTCGGTGGCGGGAATCAGCCCCAGCATTTT.

The rearrangement joins TRBV6-4 to TRBJ2-3, with TRBD2 matching over 11 bases. The V gene end was trimmed by 6 bases and the J gene end by 4 bases; junction bases not matched to a gene: 6. Germline CDR1 MRHNA, CDR2 SNTAGT. CDR3 size: 15 residues. For the CDR3, the DNA is TGTGCCAGCAGCCTAGCGGGGGGCCGGTCAGATACGCAGTATTTT. This sequence encodes CASSLAGGRSDTQYF.

The genes are TRBV14 and TRBJ2-5; unclear D gene. Germline lookup yields CDR1 SGHDN and CDR2 FVKESK. Trimming left V 4 bases short and J 0 bases short, with 3 bases between. The CDR3 has 12 amino acids. The CDR3 nucleotides are TGTGCCAGCAGCCTTTACCAAGAGACCCAGTACTTC. This translates into CASSLYQETQYF.

This sequence joins TRBV7-6 and TRBJ2-3; the match to TRBD2 covers 10 bases. CDR1 and CDR2 (germline): SGHVS, FNYEAQ. This CDR3 has 15 residues. With 5 bases clipped from V and 1 base from J, the junction kept 3 bases outside the gene matches. CDR3 in DNA: TGTGCCAGCAGCAGAGGACTAGCGGGCACAGATACGCAGTATTTT. Residues: CASSRGLAGTDTQYF.

The gene calls are TRBV27 and TRBJ2-7, with TRBD1 identical over 7 bases. Germline loops: CDR1 MNHEY, CDR2 SMNVEV (reference sequence). This CDR3 has 11 amino acids. V gave up 10 bases and J gave up 5 bases; unmatched junction bases: 5. The CDR3 is CAIRQGHEQYF. The DNA of the CDR3 is TGTGCCATCAGACAGGGTCACGAGCAGTACTTC.

This chain joins TRBV5-6 and TRBJ2-1, with TRBD1 as a possible D gene (5 bases). V shed 0 bases and J shed 15 bases, with 10 bases lying between them. CDR3 length: 11 residues. Germline CDR1 is SGHDT and CDR2 is YYEEEE. CDR3 residues: CASSLGRVVFF. Written as DNA, the CDR3 is TGTGCCAGCAGCTTGGGCAGGGTGGTGTTCTTC.

The genes are TRBV19 and TRBJ2-1; no clear D. Trimming shortened V by 4 bases and J by 1 base, and 8 bases separated the two germline ends. The germline gives CDR1 LNHDA, CDR2 SQIVND (reference sequence). The CDR3 is made up of 14 amino acids. CDR3 in DNA: TGTGCCAGTAGTAGCACGGGTTCCTACAATGAGCAGTTCTTC. Translated, it gives CASSSTGSYNEQFF. Supplemented by reference TRBV19 and TRBJ2-1, the full variable domain reads DGGITQSPKYLFRKEGQNVTLSCEQNLNHDAMYWYRQDPGQGLRLIYYSQIVNDFQKGDIAEGYSVSREKKESFPLTVTSAQKNPTAFYLCASSSTGSYNEQFFGPGTRLTVL.

The chain is built from TRBV30 and TRBJ2-7, with 9 bases fitting TRBD1. Germline V gene data show CDR1 as GTSNPN and CDR2 as SVGIG (reference sequence). The CDR3 has 15 amino acids. Unmatched junction bases numbered 12, after V lost 4 bases and J lost 5 bases. CDR3: CAWNQPGTGFDEQYF. In nucleotides, the CDR3 is TGTGCCTGGAACCAGCCCGGGACAGGGTTTGACGAGCAGTACTTC. Combining the CDR3 with reference TRBV30 and TRBJ2-7 gives the whole variable domain SQTIHQWPATLVQPVGSPLSLECTVEGTSNPNLYWYRQAAGRGLQLLFYSVGIGQISSEVPQNLSASRPQDRQFILSSKKLLLSDSGFYLCAWNQPGTGFDEQYFGPGTRLTVT.